The next 20 T cell receptor beta chains were all read from a single sample in a study of control samples from healthy donors and cancer patients. Sequenced by immunoSEQ multiplex PCR; TCRdb stores in-frame clones only, minus some. The sample has some 130,000 clones, roughly 90% seen once. The sequenced sample consisted of blood. The receptors were sampled from a man younger than 30 in good health.

The chain joins TRBV3-1 (or the pseudogene TRBV3-2) to TRBJ1-5; D remains ambiguous. This CDR3 is built from 15 residues. The V gene lost 0 bases and the J gene lost 6 bases, with 12 bases spanning the gap. CDR1 and CDR2 (germline): LGHDT, YNNKEL (reference sequence). CDR3 DNA sequence: TGTGCCAGCAGCCAAGACGCGGTACTAGGTCAGCCCCAGCATTTT. The encoded protein is CASSQDAVLGQPQHF.

In this sample, this clone turned up once. V gene TRBV7-2 combines with J gene TRBJ2-1; tentatively, D is TRBD2 (7 bases). Trimming shortened V by 5 bases and J by 5 bases, and 19 bases separated the two germline ends. The CDR3 contains 16 residues. Germline V gene data show CDR1 as SGHTA and CDR2 as FQGNSA. The chain's CDR3 is CASSPPRGGDHNEQFF. Here the CDR3 DNA reads TGTGCCAGCAGCCCCCCCAGAGGGGGGGACCACAATGAGCAGTTCTTC.

The chain combines TRBV4-2 with TRBJ1-6, with D possibly TRBD1 on 5 matching bases. Trimming removed 0 bases from V and 10 bases from J, with 7 bases in between. The CDR3 contains 13 residues. Germline CDR1 and CDR2: LGHNA and YNFKEQ. The CDR3 DNA follows: TGTGCCAGCAGCCAAGAGGGGGTGTCACCCCTCCACTTT. Its translation: CASSQEGVSPLHF.

This chain links TRBV5-4 with TRBJ2-3, with TRBD2 matching over 12 bases. V dropped 7 bases and J dropped 4; count of bases not matched to a gene: 7. CDR3 length equals 15 residues. The germline CDR1 and CDR2 sequences are SGHNT and YYREEE (reference sequence). Here the CDR3 reads CASRRTSGDSDTQYF. The CDR3, as DNA: TGTGCCAGCCGAAGGACTAGCGGGGACTCAGATACGCAGTATTTT.

This chain links TRBV3-1 (or the pseudogene TRBV3-2) with TRBJ2-7, with D possibly called TRBD1 or TRBD2 (6 bases each). With 4 bases removed from V and 4 bases from J, the gap between germline ends came to 20 bases. This CDR3 has 16 amino acids. In germline, CDR1 is LGHDT, CDR2 YNNKEL (reference sequence). For the CDR3, the DNA is TGTGCCAGCAGCCTAAAGGGGAGGACAGTGCAATACGAGCAGTACTTC. Its translation: CASSLKGRTVQYEQYF.

V usage is TRBV24-1 and J usage is TRBJ2-1; TRBD1 aligns across 12 bases. The length of the CDR3 is 15 residues. The germline gives CDR1 KGHDR, CDR2 SFDVKD. J was trimmed by 7 bases and V by 3 bases; bases with no gene match: 3. The CDR3 here is CATSDGTGGGNEQFF. CDR3 nucleotides: TGTGCCACCAGTGATGGGACAGGGGGCGGGAATGAGCAGTTCTTC.

This clone was recorded once. The V gene is TRBV12-3 or TRBV12-4, the J gene TRBJ1-5, with D perhaps matching TRBD1 (5 bases). The CDR3 extends over 13 amino acids. Trimming stripped 7 bases from V and 11 bases from J, with 18 bases between. The CDR3 is CASTAGPEGAQHF. As DNA, the CDR3 is TGTGCCAGCACCGCAGGGCCGGAGGGAGCCCAGCATTTT.

This clone was recorded only once. The chain has TRBV14 and TRBJ2-2; no clear D. Trimming pared 0 bases from V and 7 bases from J, leaving 6 bases between. Germline CDR1 is SGHDN and CDR2 is FVKESK. The CDR3 spans 13 residues. CDR3 sequence reads: CASSQDSLGELFF. Written as DNA, the CDR3 is TGTGCCAGCAGCCAAGATTCCCTCGGGGAGCTGTTTTTT.

This chain joins TRBV6-2 or TRBV6-3 and TRBJ2-5; 7 bases fit TRBD1. V dropped 4 bases and J dropped 4; count of bases not matched to a gene: 15. Germline V gives CDR1 MNHEY, CDR2 SVGEGT. The CDR3 is made up of 17 amino acids. CDR3 residues: CASSSSEPTGIGETQYF. Here the CDR3 DNA reads TGTGCCAGCAGTTCCAGCGAACCGACAGGGATAGGAGAGACCCAGTACTTC.

This clone appeared once. The gene calls are TRBV19 and TRBJ1-2, with D unclear. With 3 bases removed from V and 4 bases from J, the gap between germline ends came to 15 bases. The CDR3 length is 15 residues. Germline CDR1 and CDR2: LNHDA and SQIVND (reference sequence). This chain's CDR3 is CASSIRRAGGYGYTF. Here the CDR3 DNA reads TGTGCCAGTAGTATCCGACGGGCAGGAGGCTATGGCTACACCTTC.

This sequence joins TRBV6-5 and TRBJ1-1; 8 bases fit TRBD1. This CDR3 is built from 14 residues. Trimming took 4 bases from V and 1 from J; bases not matched to a gene: 2. From germline, CDR1 is MNHEY and CDR2 SVGAGI. CDR3: CASSFDRGNTEAFF. For the CDR3, the DNA is TGTGCCAGCAGTTTCGACAGGGGGAACACTGAAGCTTTCTTT.

V and J are TRBV30 and TRBJ1-2; the D gene is possibly TRBD1 (5 bases). Germline values: CDR1 GTSNPN, CDR2 SVGIG (reference sequence). Trimming left V 3 bases short and J 7 bases short, with 24 bases between. The CDR3 totals 16 residues. CDR3 sequence: CAWRQTRFGGRAGYTF. CDR3 DNA sequence: TGTGCCTGGAGACAGACACGATTCGGGGGTCGTGCTGGCTACACCTTC.

V and J are TRBV19 and TRBJ2-7; 8 bases agree with TRBD2. Germline V CDR1 and CDR2: LNHDA, SQIVND (reference sequence). The J segment lost 2 bases and the V segment lost 3 bases, leaving 3 bases of the junction unmatched. This CDR3 comprises 14 residues. The CDR3 reads CASSITSGAYEQYF. CDR3 coding DNA: TGTGCCAGTAGTATTACTAGCGGAGCCTACGAGCAGTACTTC.

The V gene is TRBV30, the J gene TRBJ1-3; D remains ambiguous. CDR1 and CDR2 (germline): GTSNPN, SVGIG (reference sequence). There are 15 residues in the CDR3. Trimming stripped 0 bases from V and 1 base from J, with 10 bases between. The CDR3 here is CAWSVLGRSGNTIYF. CDR3 nucleotide sequence: TGTGCCTGGAGTGTCCTCGGTAGGTCTGGAAACACCATATATTTT.

The V and J genes are TRBV29-1 and TRBJ1-2; 9 bases line up with TRBD1. Looked up from germline, CDR1 is SQVTM and CDR2 is ANQGSEA. J lost 3 bases, V lost 2 bases, and 19 bases had no gene match. This CDR3 region has 19 residues. The CDR3 bases are TGCAGCGTTGAAATTATAAGCGTTCGGACAGGGGACTATGACTATGGCTACACCTTC. Protein sequence: CSVEIISVRTGDYDYGYTF.

The chain combines TRBV14 with TRBJ1-4; a possible D gene is TRBD1 (5 bases). The V end lost 3 bases, the J end lost 8 bases, and 16 bases lay between the germline ends. Germline CDR1 and CDR2: SGHDN and FVKESK. CDR3 size: 15 residues. CDR3 in amino acids: CASSQGGTPGEKLFF. DNA for the CDR3: TGTGCCAGCAGCCAGGGGGGGACCCCGGGCGAAAAACTGTTTTTT.

The V call is TRBV3-1 (or the pseudogene TRBV3-2), the J call TRBJ2-6; D possibly corresponds to TRBD1 (6 bases). The germline V gene has CDR1 LGHDT and CDR2 YNNKEL (reference sequence). V lost 4 bases and J lost 0, with 13 bases in between. The CDR3 contains 17 residues. The CDR3 spells CASSPRRGRSGANVLTF. In DNA, the CDR3 is TGTGCCAGCAGCCCCCGCAGGGGCCGCTCTGGGGCCAACGTCCTGACTTTC.

The rearrangement links TRBV2 to TRBJ1-6; D remains unclear. Germline CDR1 reads SNHLY; CDR2 reads FYNNEI. The CDR3 contains 14 residues. V was shortened by 8 bases and J by 0 bases, with 8 bases between the two germline ends. CDR3 residues: CASGRSSYNSPLHF. The CDR3 DNA reads as TGTGCCAGCGGGAGGAGCTCCTATAATTCACCCCTCCACTTT. The full variable domain, rest sourced from reference TRBV2 and TRBJ1-6, is EPEVTQTPSHQVTQMGQEVILRCVPISNHLYFYWYRQILGQKVEFLVSFYNNEISEKSEIFDDQFSVERPDGSNFTLKIRSTKLEDSAMYFCASGRSSYNSPLHFGNGTRLTVT.

This clone was seen just once. Written as DNA, the CDR3 is TGTGCCAGCAGCCCAGGGGACAGGGTGGGAACAGATACGCAGTATTTT. This gives the protein CASSPGDRVGTDTQYF. The chain combines TRBV11-3 with TRBJ2-3; 9 bases are shared with TRBD1. The CDR3 covers 16 residues. Germline V lookup: CDR1 SGHNT, CDR2 YENEEA. V was pared by 5 bases and J by 3 bases, with 9 bases of the junction left unmatched. Full variable domain (outside the CDR3, taken from reference TRBV11-3 and TRBJ2-3): EAGVVQSPRYKIIEKKQPVAFWCNPISGHNTLYWYLQNLGQGPELLIRYENEEAVDDSQLPKDRFSAERLKGVDSTLKIQPAELGDSAVYLCASSPGDRVGTDTQYFGPGTRLTVL.

The chain is built from TRBV4-1 and TRBJ2-2; 11 bases map to TRBD1. CDR1 and CDR2 from the germline V gene are MGHRA and YSYEKL. This CDR3 is 16 amino acids long. The ends lost 4 bases at V and 2 bases at J; junction bases unmatched: 3. DNA for the CDR3: TGCGCCAGCAGCCGAGGACAGGGGGCAAACACCGGGGAGCTGTTTTTT. This translates into CASSRGQGANTGELFF.